Listed here is a single T cell receptor beta chain. Antigen: not known. The record originates from a study of T cell responses to AZD1222 COVID-19 vaccine. Findings of the study overall: Most donors were white British, females outnumbered males, and clonal diversity was possibly underestimated. Spike was spanned by vaccine-associated CD4 TCRs, with dominance at 160-218 and 743-854. Repertoire samples came only from after the peak T cell response. Baseline serology detected seropositivity in only a handful of AZD1222 recipients.

The CDR3 contains 12 residues. The V end lost 7 bases, the J end lost 6 bases, and 9 bases lay between the germline ends. Germline CDR1 is MDHEN and CDR2 is SYDVKM. Generated by immunoSEQ multiplex PCR, the TCRdb table keeps only in-frame clones and is missing some. The table shows roughly 170,000 clones, with approximately 86% occurring only once. The sequencing used peripheral blood, collected on day 0 of AZD1222 vaccination. The sequence derives from an adult in good health. The chain is built from TRBV28 and TRBJ1-4; perhaps TRBD1 as D (5 bases). CDR3: CASKQAHEKLFF. The CDR3 DNA reads as TGTGCCAGCAAACAGGCCCATGAAAAACTGTTTTTT.